Listed below are T cell receptor beta chains from one sample, sequenced in a study of T cell responses to AZD1222 COVID-19 vaccine. Repertoires were generated with immunoSEQ multiplex PCR, while TCRdb's copy carries only in-frame clones and drops some. This table has 150,000 to 200,000 clones, 90% appearing once. This sample comprised peripheral blood, obtained on day 0 of AZD1222 vaccination. These TCRs come from an adult in good health. CDR3s include the opening cysteine and the closing phenylalanine or tryptophan. A D gene is named only where the DNA matches it firmly. The size entry is marked missing in some rows and otherwise reads once, few, many or a size class.

j_call: TRBJ2-1; v_call: TRBV7-3; clone_size: .; d_call: TRBD2; cdr3_aa: CASSLLAGKGGNEQFF
j_call: TRBJ2-1; v_call: TRBV5-4; clone_size: .; d_call: .; cdr3_aa: CASFLRGGANEQFF
j_call: TRBJ1-1; v_call: TRBV6-5; clone_size: .; d_call: .; cdr3_aa: CASSYSGSSGGAAFF
j_call: TRBJ2-1; v_call: TRBV19; clone_size: .; d_call: .; cdr3_aa: CARKEKRTNNEQFF
j_call: TRBJ2-1; v_call: TRBV25-1; clone_size: .; d_call: .; cdr3_aa: CASSDEGHNEQFF
j_call: TRBJ2-7; v_call: TRBV7-2; clone_size: .; d_call: TRBD2; cdr3_aa: CASSAGVLDEQYF
j_call: TRBJ2-7; v_call: TRBV27; clone_size: .; d_call: TRBD2; cdr3_aa: CASSLRAGPRNEQYF
j_call: TRBJ1-6; v_call: TRBV9; clone_size: few; d_call: .; cdr3_aa: CASSVGGFDSPLHF
j_call: TRBJ1-1; v_call: TRBV7-8; clone_size: .; d_call: .; cdr3_aa: CASSLRGANFGEAFF
j_call: TRBJ2-5; v_call: TRBV6-5; clone_size: .; d_call: .; cdr3_aa: CASRRTSQETQYF
j_call: TRBJ1-2; v_call: TRBV27; clone_size: .; d_call: .; cdr3_aa: CASRKTGGGYGYTF
j_call: TRBJ1-4; v_call: TRBV7-2; clone_size: once; d_call: .; cdr3_aa: CASSLGWDRDGNEKLFF
j_call: TRBJ1-1; v_call: TRBV9; clone_size: few; d_call: .; cdr3_aa: CASSGLPRGPAEAFF
j_call: TRBJ2-7; v_call: TRBV5-6; clone_size: few; d_call: TRBD2; cdr3_aa: CASSWRLAGSSYEQYF
j_call: TRBJ1-4; v_call: TRBV2; clone_size: .; d_call: .; cdr3_aa: CASSGDFNEKLFF
j_call: TRBJ2-5; v_call: TRBV4-3; clone_size: .; d_call: .; cdr3_aa: CASSQAGLRGETQYF
j_call: TRBJ2-1; v_call: TRBV5-4; clone_size: .; d_call: TRBD2; cdr3_aa: CASSSRLAGGPNEQFF
j_call: TRBJ2-3; v_call: TRBV29-1; clone_size: .; d_call: TRBD1; cdr3_aa: CSVPGQARDTQYF
j_call: TRBJ2-7; v_call: TRBV5-1; clone_size: few; d_call: TRBD2; cdr3_aa: CASRPRIGGGYEQYF
j_call: TRBJ2-1; v_call: TRBV19; clone_size: .; d_call: .; cdr3_aa: CASSYGLDEQFF
j_call: TRBJ1-1; v_call: TRBV5-1; clone_size: .; d_call: .; cdr3_aa: CASSAGKQMTEAFF
j_call: TRBJ1-3; v_call: TRBV5-4; clone_size: .; d_call: .; cdr3_aa: CASSSEPSGNTIYF